Below are 5 T cell receptor beta chains sequenced from a single sample in a study of response to subunit inactivated influenza vaccine. TCRdb fed the RT-PCR reads into MiXCR, producing one record per CDR3 protein. The sample carries about 650,000 distinct CDR3 sequences, 13% to 15% recorded once. The specimen was PBMCs from blood, collected around 14 days before vaccination. These receptors all stem from a man between 50 and 59 years old who received an inactivated influenza vaccine.

The chain has TRBV7-2 and TRBJ1-2, with a possible D match to TRBD1 (6 bases). V lost 10 bases and J lost 4, with 25 bases in between. The CDR3 has 16 amino acids. Germline-derived CDR1 and CDR2 are SGHTA and FQGNSA. CDR3 sequence reads: CAIPRQVYQVSYGYTF. Here the CDR3 DNA reads TGTGCCATTCCTAGACAGGTCTACCAGGTCAGCTATGGCTACACCTTC.

This clonotype was found a few times. V is TRBV7-2 and J is TRBJ2-5; 8 bases are shared with TRBD2. The V gene end was trimmed by 8 bases and the J gene end by 5 bases; junction bases not matched to a gene: 7. Per the germline V gene, CDR1 is SGHTA and CDR2 is FQGNSA. The CDR3 runs to 13 residues. The CDR3 loop reads CASHGRARETQYF. The CDR3 region has the DNA TGTGCCAGCCACGGGAGGGCCCGTGAGACCCAGTACTTC.

This clonotype has just a few counts. V gene TRBV7-6 combines with J gene TRBJ1-1; D perhaps matches TRBD1 (5 bases). The CDR3 has 17 residues. V lost 1 base to trimming and J lost 6 bases, with 21 bases between them. Germline values: CDR1 SGHVS, CDR2 FNYEAQ. The CDR3 DNA reads as TGTGCCAGCAGCTTAGAACGCGGAGGAAATTCGGGGCCTGAAGCTTTCTTT. Its protein is CASSLERGGNSGPEAFF. The full variable domain, completed using reference TRBV7-6 and TRBJ1-1, is GAGVSQSPRYKVTKRGQDVALRCDPISGHVSLYWYRQALGQGPEFLTYFNYEAQQDKSGLPNDRFSAERPEGSISTLTIQRTEQRDSAMYRCASSLERGGNSGPEAFFGQGTRLTVV.

This clonotype has more than one count but fewer than ten. V and J are TRBV2 and TRBJ1-2, with TRBD1 matching over 9 bases. This CDR3 spans 12 amino acids. V was clipped by 7 bases and J by 11 bases; unmatched bases: 8. Germline V gives CDR1 SNHLY, CDR2 FYNNEI. The CDR3 nucleotides are TGTGCCAGCACCCGGGACAGGGTCTTTTACACCTTC. Translating gives CASTRDRVFYTF. Supplemented by reference TRBV2 and TRBJ1-2, the full variable domain reads EPEVTQTPSHQVTQMGQEVILRCVPISNHLYFYWYRQILGQKVEFLVSFYNNEISEKSEIFDDQFSVERPDGSNFTLKIRSTKLEDSAMYFCASTRDRVFYTFGSGTRLTVV.

This clonotype was seen a handful of times. The J gene is TRBJ2-5, the V gene TRBV2; TRBD1 matches at 7 bases. With V trimmed by 8 bases and J by 2 bases, 8 bases remained unmatched. Looked up from germline, CDR1 is SNHLY and CDR2 is FYNNEI. The CDR3 spans 14 residues. The CDR3 coding sequence is TGTGCCAGCCAACCCGACAGGGAACAAGAGACCCAGTACTTC. Translating it yields CASQPDREQETQYF. Full variable domain (outside the CDR3, taken from reference TRBV2 and TRBJ2-5): EPEVTQTPSHQVTQMGQEVILRCVPISNHLYFYWYRQILGQKVEFLVSFYNNEISEKSEIFDDQFSVERPDGSNFTLKIRSTKLEDSAMYFCASQPDREQETQYFGPGTRLLVL.